Reported below is one TCR beta chain. A much larger clone lies a single base off, so this may be a read error. These data originate in a study of T cells in Graves' hyperthyroidism and ophthalmopathy. The CDR3 runs to 15 residues. The germline CDR1 and CDR2 sequences are MDHEN and SYDVKM. The investigators amplified TCR beta CDR3 regions from RNA transcripts. An initial round of RT-PCR targeting the TCR CDR3 relied on the HTBI primer set. In TCRdb, the multiplex PCR reads were re-called with MiXCR into one record per CDR3 protein. The data hold over 250,000 distinct CDR3 sequences, with about 20% observed a single time.

The source material was blood. The rearrangement uses TRBV28 and TRBJ2-1, with TRBD2 matching 8 bases. The TCR sequence derives from a man aged 30-40 years with Graves' ophthalmopathy. CDR3 DNA sequence: TGTGTCAGCAGTTCAACGGGAGGGCCTCGCAATGAGCAGTTCTTC. As protein: CVSSSTGGPRNEQFF.